This T cell receptor (beta chain) was identified in a study of T-cell memory formation after mild COVID-19. Study results and caveats: Detection of some responders pre-infection suggested pre-existing cross-reactive memory T cells participated. A second wave expanding day 15 to 37 was CD4+-biased; contracting clones were balanced.

TCRalpha and TCRbeta libraries used 5'RACE with constant-segment primers and UMIs. Via MiXCR, TCRdb re-called the 5' RACE reads, giving one row per CDR3 protein. Here the sample spans fewer than 350,000 distinct CDR3 sequences, approximately 18% being singletons. V gave up 0 bases and J gave up 3 bases, with 12 bases separating them. There are 14 residues in the CDR3. CDR1 and CDR2 from the germline V gene are SQVTM and ANQGSEA. This clonotype was seen ten or more times. Its specificity is not known. J is TRBJ2-7 and V is TRBV29-1; no definite D call. The sequencing input was PBMCs or a T cell subset sorted from them (not recorded which). The sequence came from a man aged 18 to 35 who had mild COVID-19 (a few samples of this study predate the infection). Cell type and time point are not known. CDR3 protein: CSVEDSGDSYEQYF. The DNA of the CDR3 is TGCAGCGTTGAAGATAGTGGGGATAGCTACGAGCAGTACTTC.